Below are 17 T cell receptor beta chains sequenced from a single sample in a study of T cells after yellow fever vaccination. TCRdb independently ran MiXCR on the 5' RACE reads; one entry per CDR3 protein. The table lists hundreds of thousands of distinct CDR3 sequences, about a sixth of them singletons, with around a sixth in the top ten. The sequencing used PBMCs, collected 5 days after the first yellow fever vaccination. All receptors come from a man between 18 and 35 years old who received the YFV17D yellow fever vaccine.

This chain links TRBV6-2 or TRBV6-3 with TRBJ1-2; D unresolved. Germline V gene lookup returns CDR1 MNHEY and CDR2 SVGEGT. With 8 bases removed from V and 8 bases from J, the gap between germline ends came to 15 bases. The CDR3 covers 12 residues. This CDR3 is CASGMTGYGYTF. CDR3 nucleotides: TGTGCCAGCGGTATGACGGGCTACGGCTACACCTTC.

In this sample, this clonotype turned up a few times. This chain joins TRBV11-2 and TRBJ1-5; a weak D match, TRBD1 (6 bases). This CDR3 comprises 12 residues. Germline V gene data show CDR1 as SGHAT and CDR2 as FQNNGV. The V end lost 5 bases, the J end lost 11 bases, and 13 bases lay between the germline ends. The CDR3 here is CASSRGHGAQHF. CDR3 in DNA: TGTGCCAGCAGCCGGGGGCACGGAGCCCAGCATTTT.

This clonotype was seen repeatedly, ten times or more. The CDR3 nucleotides are TGTGCCAGCAGCTTGACAGGGGATAATCAGCCCCAGCATTTT. It codes for CASSLTGDNQPQHF. J is TRBJ1-5 and V is TRBV7-9; 8 bases fit TRBD1. CDR1 and CDR2 (germline): SEHNR, FQNEAQ (reference sequence). The CDR3 length is 14 residues. V dropped 3 bases and J dropped 4; count of bases not matched to a gene: 2.

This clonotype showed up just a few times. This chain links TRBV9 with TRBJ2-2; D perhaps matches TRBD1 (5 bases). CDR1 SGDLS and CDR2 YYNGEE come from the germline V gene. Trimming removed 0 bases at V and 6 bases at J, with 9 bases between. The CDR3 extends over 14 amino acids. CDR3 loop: CASSVDSRAGELFF. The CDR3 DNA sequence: TGTGCCAGCAGCGTAGATTCCAGGGCCGGGGAGCTGTTTTTT.

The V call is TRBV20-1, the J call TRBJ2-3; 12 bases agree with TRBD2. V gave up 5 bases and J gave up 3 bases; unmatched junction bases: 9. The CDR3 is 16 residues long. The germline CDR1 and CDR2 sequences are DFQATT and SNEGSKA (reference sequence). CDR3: CSAAVLAGGDTDTQYF. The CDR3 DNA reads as TGCAGTGCTGCCGTCCTAGCGGGGGGGGATACAGATACGCAGTATTTT.

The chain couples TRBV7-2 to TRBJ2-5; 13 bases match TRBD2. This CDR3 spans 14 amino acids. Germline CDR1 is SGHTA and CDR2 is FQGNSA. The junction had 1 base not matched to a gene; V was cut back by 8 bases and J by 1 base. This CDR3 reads CASGLAGAQETQYF. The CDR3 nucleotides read TGTGCCAGCGGACTAGCGGGGGCCCAAGAGACCCAGTACTTC.

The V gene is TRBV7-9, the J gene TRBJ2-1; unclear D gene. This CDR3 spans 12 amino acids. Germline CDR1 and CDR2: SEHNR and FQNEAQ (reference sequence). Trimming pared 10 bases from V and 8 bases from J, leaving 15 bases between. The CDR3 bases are TGTGCCACCCGGGTCCAGTGGGATGAGCAGTTCTTC. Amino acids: CATRVQWDEQFF.

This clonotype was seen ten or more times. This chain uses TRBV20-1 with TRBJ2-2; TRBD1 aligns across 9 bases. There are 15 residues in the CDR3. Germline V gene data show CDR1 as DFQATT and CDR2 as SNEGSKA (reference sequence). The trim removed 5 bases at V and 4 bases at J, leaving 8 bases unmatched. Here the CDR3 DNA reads TGCAGTGCTGTTCCCGGGACAGGGATCACCGGGGAGCTGTTTTTT. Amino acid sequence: CSAVPGTGITGELFF.

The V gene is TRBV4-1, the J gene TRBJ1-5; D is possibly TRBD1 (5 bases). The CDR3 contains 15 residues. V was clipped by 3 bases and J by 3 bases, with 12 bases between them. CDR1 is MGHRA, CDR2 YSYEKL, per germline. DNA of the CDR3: TGCGCCAGCAGCCAGGGGCTGGGATCCAATCAGCCCCAGCATTTT. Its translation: CASSQGLGSNQPQHF.

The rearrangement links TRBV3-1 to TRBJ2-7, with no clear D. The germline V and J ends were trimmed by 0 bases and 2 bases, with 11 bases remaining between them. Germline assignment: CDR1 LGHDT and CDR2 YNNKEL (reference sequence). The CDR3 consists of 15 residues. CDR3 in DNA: TGTGCCAGCAGCCAAGATCCCGTTTTAGCCTACGAGCAGTACTTC. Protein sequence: CASSQDPVLAYEQYF.

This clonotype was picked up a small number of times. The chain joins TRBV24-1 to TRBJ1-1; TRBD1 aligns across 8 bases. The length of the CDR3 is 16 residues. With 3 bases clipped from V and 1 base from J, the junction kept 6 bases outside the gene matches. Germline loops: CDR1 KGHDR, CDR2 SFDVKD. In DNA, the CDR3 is TGTGCCACCAGTGATAAACAGGGGGGGAGGAACACTGAAGCTTTCTTT. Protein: CATSDKQGGRNTEAFF.

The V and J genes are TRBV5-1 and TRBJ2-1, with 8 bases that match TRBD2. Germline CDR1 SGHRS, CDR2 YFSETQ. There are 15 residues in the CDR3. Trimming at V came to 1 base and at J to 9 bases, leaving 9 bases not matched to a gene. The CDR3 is CASSLSRLAIGEQFF. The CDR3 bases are TGCGCCAGCAGCTTGTCCCGACTAGCGATAGGTGAGCAGTTCTTC.

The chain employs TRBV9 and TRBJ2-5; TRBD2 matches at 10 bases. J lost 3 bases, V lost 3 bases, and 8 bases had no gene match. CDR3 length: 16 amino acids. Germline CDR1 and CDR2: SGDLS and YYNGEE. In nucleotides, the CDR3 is TGTGCCAGCAGCGCCCGAATAGCGGGGGGTGAAGAGACCCAGTACTTC. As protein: CASSARIAGGEETQYF.

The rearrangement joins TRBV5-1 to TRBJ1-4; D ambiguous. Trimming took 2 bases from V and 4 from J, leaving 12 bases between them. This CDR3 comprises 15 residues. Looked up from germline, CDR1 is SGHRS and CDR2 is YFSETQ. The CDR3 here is CASSFSGPINEKLFF. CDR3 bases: TGCGCCAGCAGCTTTTCCGGACCAATTAATGAAAAACTGTTTTTT.

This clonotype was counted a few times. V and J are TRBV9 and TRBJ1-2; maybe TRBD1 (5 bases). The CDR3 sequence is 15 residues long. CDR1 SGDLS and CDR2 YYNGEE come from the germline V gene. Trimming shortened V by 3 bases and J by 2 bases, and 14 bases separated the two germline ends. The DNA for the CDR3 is TGTGCCAGCAGCGGACTGGGGACCGGCAACTATGGCTACACCTTC. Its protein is CASSGLGTGNYGYTF.

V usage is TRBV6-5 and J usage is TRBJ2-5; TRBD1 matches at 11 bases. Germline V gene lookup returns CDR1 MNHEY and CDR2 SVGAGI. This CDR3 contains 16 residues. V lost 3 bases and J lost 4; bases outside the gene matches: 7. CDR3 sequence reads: CASSYGQGARTETQYF. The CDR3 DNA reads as TGTGCCAGCAGTTATGGACAGGGGGCGAGGACAGAGACCCAGTACTTC.

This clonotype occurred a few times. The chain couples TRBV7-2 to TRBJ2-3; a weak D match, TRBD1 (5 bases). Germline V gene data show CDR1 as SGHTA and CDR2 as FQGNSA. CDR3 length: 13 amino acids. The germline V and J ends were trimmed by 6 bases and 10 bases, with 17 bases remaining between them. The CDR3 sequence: CASSSLQDPAQYF. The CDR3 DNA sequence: TGTGCCAGCAGTTCGCTACAGGATCCAGCGCAGTATTTT.